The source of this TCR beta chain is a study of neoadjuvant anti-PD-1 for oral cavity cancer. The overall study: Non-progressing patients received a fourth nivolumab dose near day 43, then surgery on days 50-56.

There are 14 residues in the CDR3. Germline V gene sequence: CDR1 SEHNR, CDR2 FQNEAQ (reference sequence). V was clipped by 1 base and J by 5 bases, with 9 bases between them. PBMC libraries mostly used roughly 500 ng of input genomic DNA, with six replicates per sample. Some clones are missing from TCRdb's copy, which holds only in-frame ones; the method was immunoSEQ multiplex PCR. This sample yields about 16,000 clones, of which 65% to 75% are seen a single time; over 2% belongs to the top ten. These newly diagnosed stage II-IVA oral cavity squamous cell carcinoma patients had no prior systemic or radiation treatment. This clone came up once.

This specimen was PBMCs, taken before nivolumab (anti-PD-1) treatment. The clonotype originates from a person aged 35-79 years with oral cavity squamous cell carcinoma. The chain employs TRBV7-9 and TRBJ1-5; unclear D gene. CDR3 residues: CASSLDNSYQPQHF. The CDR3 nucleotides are TGTGCCAGCAGCTTAGACAACTCCTATCAGCCCCAGCATTTT.